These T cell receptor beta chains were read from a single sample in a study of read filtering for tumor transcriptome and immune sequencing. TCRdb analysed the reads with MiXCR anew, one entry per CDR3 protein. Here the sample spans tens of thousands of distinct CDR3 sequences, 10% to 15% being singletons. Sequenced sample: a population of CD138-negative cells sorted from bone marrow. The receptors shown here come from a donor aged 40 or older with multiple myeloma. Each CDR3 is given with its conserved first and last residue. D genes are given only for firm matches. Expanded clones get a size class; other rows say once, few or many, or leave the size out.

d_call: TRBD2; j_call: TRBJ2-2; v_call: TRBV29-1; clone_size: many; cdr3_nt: TGCAGCGTTGACACTAGCGGGTCCACCGGGGAGCTGTTTTTT; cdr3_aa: CSVDTSGSTGELFF
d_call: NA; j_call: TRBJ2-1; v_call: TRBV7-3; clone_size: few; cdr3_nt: TGTGCCAGCAGCTTACAGCCGTTGGATGAGCAGTTCTTC; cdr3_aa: CASSLQPLDEQFF
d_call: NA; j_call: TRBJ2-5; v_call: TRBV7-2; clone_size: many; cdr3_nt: TGTGCCAGCAGCTTAGCCGGGGCTCGTGGAGAGACCCAGTACTTC; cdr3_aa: CASSLAGARGETQYF
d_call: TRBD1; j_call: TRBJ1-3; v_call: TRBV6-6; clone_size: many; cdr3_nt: TGTGCCAGCAGTCGACAGGGAGACACCATATATTTT; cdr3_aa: CASSRQGDTIYF
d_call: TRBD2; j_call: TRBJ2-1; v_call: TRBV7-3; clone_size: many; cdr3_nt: TGTGCCAGCAGCTTAACCGGGCTAGCGGGAGGCAATGAGCAGTTCTTC; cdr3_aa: CASSLTGLAGGNEQFF
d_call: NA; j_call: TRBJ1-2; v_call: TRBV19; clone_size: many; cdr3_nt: TGTGCCAGTAGTACCAGGGACGGACTTTGGGCCTTC; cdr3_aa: CASSTRDGLWAF
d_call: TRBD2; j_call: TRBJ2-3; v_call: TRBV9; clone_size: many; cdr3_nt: TGTGCCAGCAGCGTAGGGCTAGCGGGAGGACCAGATACGCAGTATTTT; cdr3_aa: CASSVGLAGGPDTQYF
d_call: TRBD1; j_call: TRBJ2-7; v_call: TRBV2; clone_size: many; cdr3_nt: TGTGCCAGCAGTGAGAGGACAGGGGCACCAGGCGAGCAGTACTTC; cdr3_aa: CASSERTGAPGEQYF
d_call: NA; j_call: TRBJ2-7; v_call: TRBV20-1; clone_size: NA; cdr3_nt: TGCAGTGCACACGAGCAGTACTTC; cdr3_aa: CSAHEQYF
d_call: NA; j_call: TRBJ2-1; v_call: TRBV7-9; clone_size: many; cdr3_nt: TGTGCCAGCAGCGCTACGCCAGGGCTTCTAGAAACGGCGTTCTTC; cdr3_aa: CASSATPGLLETAFF
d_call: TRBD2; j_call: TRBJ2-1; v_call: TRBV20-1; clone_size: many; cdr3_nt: TGCAGTGTCAGAGGGGCTAGCGGGAGGGCCGGGTCCTACAATGAGCAGTTCTTC; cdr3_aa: CSVRGASGRAGSYNEQFF
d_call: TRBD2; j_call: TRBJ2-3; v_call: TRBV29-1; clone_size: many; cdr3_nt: TGCAGCGTTGCCGGGCTAGCGGGTTACACAGATACGCAGTATTTT; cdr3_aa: CSVAGLAGYTDTQYF
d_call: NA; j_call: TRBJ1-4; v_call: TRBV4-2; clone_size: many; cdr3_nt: TGTGCCAGCAGCCAAGATGGACGGAATGAAAAACTGTTTTTT; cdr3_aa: CASSQDGRNEKLFF
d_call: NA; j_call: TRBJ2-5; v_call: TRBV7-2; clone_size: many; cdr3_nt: TGTGCCAGCAGCTTAGCGTTTGCAGGGGCTCAAGAGACCCAGTACTTC; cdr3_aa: CASSLAFAGAQETQYF
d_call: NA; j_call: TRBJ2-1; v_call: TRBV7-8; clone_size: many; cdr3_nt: TGTGCCAGCAGCCCGGGGGTCAGCTCCTACAATGAGCAGTTCTTC; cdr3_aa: CASSPGVSSYNEQFF
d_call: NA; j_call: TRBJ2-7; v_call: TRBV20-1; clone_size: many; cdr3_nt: TGCAGTGCTGTTGAGACTGGATCCTACGAGCAGTACTTC; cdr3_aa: CSAVETGSYEQYF
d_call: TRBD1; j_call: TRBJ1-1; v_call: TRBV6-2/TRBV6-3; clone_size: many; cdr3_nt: TGTGCCAGCAGTCAACAGGGGGCCTCGAACACTGAAGCTTTCTTT; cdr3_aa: CASSQQGASNTEAFF
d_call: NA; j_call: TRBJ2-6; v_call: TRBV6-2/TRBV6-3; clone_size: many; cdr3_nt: TGTGCCAGCAGTTCTCCTACATCCGCTGGGGCCAACGTCCTGACTTTC; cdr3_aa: CASSSPTSAGANVLTF
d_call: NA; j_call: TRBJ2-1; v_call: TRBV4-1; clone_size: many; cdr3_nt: TGCGCCAGCAGCGTAATGACAACATTCAATGAGCAGTTCTTC; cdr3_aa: CASSVMTTFNEQFF
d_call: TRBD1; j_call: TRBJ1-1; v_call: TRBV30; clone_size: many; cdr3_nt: TGTGCCTGGAGTCAGGGGGCCTTGAACACTGAAGCTTTCTTT; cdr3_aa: CAWSQGALNTEAFF
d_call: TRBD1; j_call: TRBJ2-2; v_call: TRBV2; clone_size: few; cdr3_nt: TGTGCCAGCAGAGCCTCCGGGACAGGGGGCACCGGGGAGCTGTTTTTT; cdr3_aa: CASRASGTGGTGELFF
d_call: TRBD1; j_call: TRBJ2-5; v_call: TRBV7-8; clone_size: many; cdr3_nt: TGTGCCAGCAGCTTTCGTACAGGGGCAGAGACCCAGTACTTC; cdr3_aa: CASSFRTGAETQYF
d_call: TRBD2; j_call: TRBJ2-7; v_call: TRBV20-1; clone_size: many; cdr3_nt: TGCAGTGCTAGAGGTCGGACTAGCGGGATCCTGCTCAGCAGCGAGCAGTACTTC; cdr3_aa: CSARGRTSGILLSSEQYF
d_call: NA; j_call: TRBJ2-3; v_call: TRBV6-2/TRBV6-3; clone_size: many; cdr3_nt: TGTGCCAGCAGCCACCCAGAGACGGGTCTAGATACGCAGTATTTT; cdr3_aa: CASSHPETGLDTQYF
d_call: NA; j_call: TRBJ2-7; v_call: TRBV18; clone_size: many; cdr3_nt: TGTGCCAGCTCGGTCACGACAGGATCCTACGAGCAGTACTTC; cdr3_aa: CASSVTTGSYEQYF
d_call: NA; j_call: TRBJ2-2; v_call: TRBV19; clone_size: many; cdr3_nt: TGTGCCAGTAGTATGTCAAGACACACCGGGGAGCTGTTTTTT; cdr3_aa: CASSMSRHTGELFF
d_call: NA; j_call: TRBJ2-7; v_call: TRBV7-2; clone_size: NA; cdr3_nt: TGTGCCAGCAGCTTGGCGGCTATCTACGAGCAGTACTTC; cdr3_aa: CASSLAAIYEQYF
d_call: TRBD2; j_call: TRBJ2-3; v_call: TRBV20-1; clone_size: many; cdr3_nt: TGCAGTGCCCTAGGGACTAGCGGGAAAGATACGCAGTATTTT; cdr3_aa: CSALGTSGKDTQYF
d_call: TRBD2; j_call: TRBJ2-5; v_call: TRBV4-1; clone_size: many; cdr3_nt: TGCGCCAGCAGCCAAGAGGCCTTACTTTCGACGGGACTAGCGGGAGAAGAGACCCAGTACTTC; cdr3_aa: CASSQEALLSTGLAGEETQYF
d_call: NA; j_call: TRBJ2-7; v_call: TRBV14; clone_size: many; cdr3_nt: TGTGCCAGCAGCCAAGATCGTTTGCACAGGGAAGATTCCGAGCAGTACTTC; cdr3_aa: CASSQDRLHREDSEQYF
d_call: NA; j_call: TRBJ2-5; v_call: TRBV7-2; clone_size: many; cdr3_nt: TGTGCCAGCAGCTCCGGAGTGGGCGGAACCCAGTACTTC; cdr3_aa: CASSSGVGGTQYF
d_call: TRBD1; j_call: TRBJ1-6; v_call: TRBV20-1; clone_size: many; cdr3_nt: TGCAGTGCTACAATCCGGGACAGAGATAATTCACCCCTCCACTTT; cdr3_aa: CSATIRDRDNSPLHF
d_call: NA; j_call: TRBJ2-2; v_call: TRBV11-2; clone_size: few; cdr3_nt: TGTGCCAGCAGTTCCCCGCAGCAAACCGGGGAGCTGTTTTTT; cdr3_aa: CASSSPQQTGELFF
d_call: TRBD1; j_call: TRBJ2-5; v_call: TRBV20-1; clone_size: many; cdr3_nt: TGCAGTGCTAGGATTATGGGACAGTACCAAGAGACCCAGTACTTC; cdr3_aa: CSARIMGQYQETQYF
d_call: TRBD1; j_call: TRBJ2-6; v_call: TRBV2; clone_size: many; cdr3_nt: TGTGCCAGCTCTCCGGGACAGGGCATGTCTGGGGCCAACGTCCTGACTTTC; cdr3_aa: CASSPGQGMSGANVLTF
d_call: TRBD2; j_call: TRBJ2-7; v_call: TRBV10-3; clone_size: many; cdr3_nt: TGTGCCATCAGTGAGGGGGGGAGGGGATCCTACGAGCAGTACTTC; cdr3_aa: CAISEGGRGSYEQYF
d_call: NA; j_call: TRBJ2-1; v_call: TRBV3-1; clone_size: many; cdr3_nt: TGTGCCAGCAGCCAGCTCTTCGGCAATGAGCAGTTCTTC; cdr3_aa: CASSQLFGNEQFF
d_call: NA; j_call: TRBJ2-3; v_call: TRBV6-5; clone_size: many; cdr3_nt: TGTGCCAGCATCGGTGGGCCCTACACAGATACGCAGTATTTT; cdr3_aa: CASIGGPYTDTQYF
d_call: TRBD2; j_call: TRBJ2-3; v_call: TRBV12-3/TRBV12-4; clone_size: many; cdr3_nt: TGTGCCAGCAGTTTGGGCGGGAGGGCCGCAGATACGCAGTATTTT; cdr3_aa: CASSLGGRAADTQYF
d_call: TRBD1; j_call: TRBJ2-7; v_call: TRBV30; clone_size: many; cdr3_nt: TGTGCCTGGAAACAAAGGGGGCGCGGCGAGCAGTACTTC; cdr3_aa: CAWKQRGRGEQYF
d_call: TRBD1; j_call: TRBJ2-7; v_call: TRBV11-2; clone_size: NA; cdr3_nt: TGTGCCAGCAGCCCCAGGGGGCGCGTAGCGGTGAGCTGCTACGAGCTGTACTTC; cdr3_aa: CASSPRGRVAVSCYELYF
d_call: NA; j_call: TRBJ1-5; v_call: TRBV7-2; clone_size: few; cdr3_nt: TGTGCCAGCAGCTTAGCTGGGCGGTACAATCAGCCCCAGCATTTT; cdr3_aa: CASSLAGRYNQPQHF
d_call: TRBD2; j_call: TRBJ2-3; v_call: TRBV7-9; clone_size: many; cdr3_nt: TGTGCCAGCAGCCCCTGGACTAGCAGAGATACGCAGTATTTT; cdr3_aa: CASSPWTSRDTQYF
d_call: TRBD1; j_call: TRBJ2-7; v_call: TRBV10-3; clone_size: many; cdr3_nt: TGTGCCATCAGTGGGACAGGGTCCTACGAGCAGTACTTC; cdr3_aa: CAISGTGSYEQYF
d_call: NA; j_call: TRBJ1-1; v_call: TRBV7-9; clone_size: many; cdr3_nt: TGTGCCAGCAGCTTTTATACCGAGGGCACTGAAGCTTTCTTT; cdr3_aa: CASSFYTEGTEAFF
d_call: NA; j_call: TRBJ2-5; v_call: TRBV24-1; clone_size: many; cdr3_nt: TGTGCCACCATGAAGACCGGGACTGATGAGACCCAGTACTTC; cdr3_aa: CATMKTGTDETQYF
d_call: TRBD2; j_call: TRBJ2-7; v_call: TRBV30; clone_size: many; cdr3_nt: TGTGCCTGGAGGTTAGCGGGAGGAGGCTACGAGCAGTACTTC; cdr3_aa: CAWRLAGGGYEQYF
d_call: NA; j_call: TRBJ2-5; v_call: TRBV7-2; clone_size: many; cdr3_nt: TGTGCCAGCAGCTTACGACTAGAGACCCAGTACTTC; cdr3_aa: CASSLRLETQYF
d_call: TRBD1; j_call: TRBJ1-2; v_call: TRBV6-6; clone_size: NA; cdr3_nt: TGTGCCAGCACCCGAGTGGGGCAGGGGGACCATGGCTACACCTTC; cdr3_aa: CASTRVGQGDHGYTF
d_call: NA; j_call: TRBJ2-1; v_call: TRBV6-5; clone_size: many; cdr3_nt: TGTGCCAGCAGTCTCTTTCAGGGATACAATGAGCAGTTCTTC; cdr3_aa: CASSLFQGYNEQFF
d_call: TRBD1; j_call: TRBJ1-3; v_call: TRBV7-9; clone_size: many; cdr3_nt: TGTGCCAGCAGCCCCCCCGGGACAGGGTCAGGAAACACCATATATTTT; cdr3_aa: CASSPPGTGSGNTIYF
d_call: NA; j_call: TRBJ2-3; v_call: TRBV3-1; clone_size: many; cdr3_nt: TGTGCCAGCAGCCAAGATTCGGGCCCCCGGGATACGCAGTATTTT; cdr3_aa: CASSQDSGPRDTQYF
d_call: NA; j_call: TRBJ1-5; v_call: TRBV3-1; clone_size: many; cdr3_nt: TGTGCCAGCAGCCGGGGGTTGAATCAGCCCCAGCATTTT; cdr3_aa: CASSRGLNQPQHF
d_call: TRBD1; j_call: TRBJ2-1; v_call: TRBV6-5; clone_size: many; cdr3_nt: TGTGCCAGCAGTCCGGACAGGGAAGGGACTGAGCAGTTCTTC; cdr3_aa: CASSPDREGTEQFF
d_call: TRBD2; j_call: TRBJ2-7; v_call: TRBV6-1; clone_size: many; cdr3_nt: TGTGCCAGCAGTGAAGCGTATCGGGGACTAGCGGCCTTAGGGCAGTACTTC; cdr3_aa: CASSEAYRGLAALGQYF
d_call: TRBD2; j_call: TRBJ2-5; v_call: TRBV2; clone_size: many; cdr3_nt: TGTGCCAGCGAGACTAGCGGGAGGCTTTGGGAGACCCAGTACTTC; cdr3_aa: CASETSGRLWETQYF
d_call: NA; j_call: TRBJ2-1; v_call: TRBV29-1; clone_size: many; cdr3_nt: TGCAGCGTTGGTGCCAATGAGCAGTTCTTC; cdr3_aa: CSVGANEQFF